The 31 T cell receptor beta chains listed next were all sequenced from one sample in a study of CD8 T cells in Susac syndrome. Random hexamers were used to reverse transcribe the RNA input (about 0.45 to 1 ug). TCRdb processed the immunoSEQ multiplex PCR reads anew with MiXCR; each CDR3 protein has one entry. Here the sample spans about 210,000 distinct CDR3 sequences, nearly 97% being singletons. The sequenced sample was CD4+ T cells from PBMCs. All receptors derive from a human donor with multiple sclerosis.

The rearrangement links TRBV5-6 to TRBJ2-7; no definite D call. V was cut by 0 bases and J by 2 bases, with 15 bases left in between. CDR1 and CDR2 (germline): SGHDT, YYEEEE. CDR3 length equals 16 residues. CDR3 DNA sequence: TGTGCCAGCAGCTTGGACGGTGTTCGCCGAACCTACGAGCAGTACTTC. Protein sequence: CASSLDGVRRTYEQYF.

This clonotype has just one count. This rearrangement joins TRBV15 to TRBJ2-6, with TRBD1 identical over 12 bases. This CDR3 contains 17 residues. In germline, CDR1 is LNHNV, CDR2 YYDKDF (reference sequence). After removal of 7 bases from V and 2 bases from J, the junction contained 6 bases not matched to a gene. The CDR3 sequence is CATIRDRGLAGANVLTF. The CDR3 DNA is TGTGCCACCATCCGGGACAGGGGGCTGGCTGGGGCCAACGTCCTGACTTTC.

The chain combines TRBV3-1 with TRBJ2-7, with D hard to call. The CDR3 extends over 14 amino acids. V was cut by 6 bases and J by 0 bases, with 12 bases left in between. Per germline, CDR1 LGHDT and CDR2 YNNKEL (reference sequence). The CDR3 nucleotides read TGTGCCAGCAGGCCCTCCTCGAACTCCTACGAGCAGTACTTC. Encoded protein: CASRPSSNSYEQYF.

The rearrangement joins TRBV3-1 to TRBJ2-6; D is possibly TRBD2 (5 bases). The V end was cut by 0 bases, the J end by 0 bases, with 6 bases between. Germline-derived CDR1 and CDR2 are LGHDT and YNNKEL (reference sequence). This CDR3 has 16 amino acids. CDR3 protein: CASSQEGGSGANVLTF. The DNA of the CDR3 is TGTGCCAGCAGCCAAGAAGGAGGCTCTGGGGCCAACGTCCTGACTTTC. The whole variable domain, remainder taken from reference TRBV3-1 and TRBJ2-6, is DTAVSQTPKYLVTQMGNDKSIKCEQNLGHDTMYWYKQDSKKFLKIMFSYNNKELIINETVPNRFSPKSPDKAHLNLHINSLELGDSAVYFCASSQEGGSGANVLTFGAGSRLTVL.

This chain connects TRBV6-1 to TRBJ1-4, with 7 positions matching TRBD1. This CDR3 spans 15 amino acids. The germline V gene has CDR1 MNHNS and CDR2 SASEGT. The V segment lost 3 bases and the J segment 7 bases; nucleotides outside the gene matches: 8. This chain's CDR3 is CASSDSTGPSEKLFF. CDR3 coding DNA: TGTGCCAGCAGTGATTCGACAGGGCCTAGTGAAAAACTGTTTTTT.

The genes are TRBV29-1 and TRBJ2-5, with D possibly matching TRBD1 (5 bases). CDR3 length equals 14 residues. The V gene's germline CDR1 is SQVTM and CDR2 ANQGSEA. V lost 2 bases, J lost 0 bases, and 10 bases lay in between. For the CDR3, the DNA is TGCAGCGTTGAACTTAGGGGCAACCAAGAGACCCAGTACTTC. Translated, it gives CSVELRGNQETQYF.

CDR3 bases: TGTGCCAGCAGTGACAGGCCCACGGTGGACAATGAGCAGTTCTTC. As protein: CASSDRPTVDNEQFF. The chain couples TRBV25-1 to TRBJ2-1; D remains unclear. Trimming stripped 3 bases from V and 5 bases from J, with 14 bases between. The germline V gene encodes CDR1 MGHDK and CDR2 SYGVNS. This CDR3 is 15 amino acids long.

This sequence joins TRBV25-1 and TRBJ1-2; D possibly corresponds to TRBD1 (6 bases). V lost 3 bases and J 6 bases, leaving 8 bases between the germline ends. The CDR3 has 12 amino acids. The V gene's germline CDR1 is MGHDK and CDR2 SYGVNS. CDR3 loop: CASSDGTNGYTF. The DNA for the CDR3 is TGTGCCAGCAGTGACGGGACAAATGGCTACACCTTC.

V usage is TRBV7-3 and J usage is TRBJ2-3; 11 positions agree with TRBD2. Germline-derived CDR1 and CDR2 are SGHTA and FQGTGA. Germline trimming cut 4 bases from V and 2 bases from J; bases unmatched to any gene: 14. The CDR3 loop spans 19 amino acids. The CDR3 loop reads CASSSSPGGTSGPTDTQYF. CDR3 coding DNA: TGTGCCAGCAGCTCCTCCCCGGGTGGGACTAGCGGCCCCACAGATACGCAGTATTTT.

CDR3 DNA sequence: TGTGCCAGCAGTCCCGGAACAGGGGGCTGGAATCAGCCCCAGCATTTT. It codes for CASSPGTGGWNQPQHF. This sequence joins TRBV28 and TRBJ1-5, with 9 bases identical to TRBD1. The germline gives CDR1 MDHEN, CDR2 SYDVKM. V lost 5 bases, J lost 4 bases, and 9 bases stayed unmatched. This CDR3 is built from 16 residues.

The J gene is TRBJ2-6, the V gene TRBV7-3; D might be TRBD1 or TRBD2, each matching 5 bases. V shed 4 bases and J shed 0 bases, with 13 bases lying between them. Germline V lookup: CDR1 SGHTA, CDR2 FQGTGA. The CDR3 covers 17 residues. CDR3 amino acids: CASSSGTYSSGANVLTF. The CDR3 coding sequence is TGTGCCAGCAGCTCCGGGACGTATTCCTCTGGGGCCAACGTCCTGACTTTC.

The rearrangement joins TRBV7-3 to TRBJ2-5; D gene uncertain. V gave up 0 bases and J gave up 4 bases, with 9 bases separating them. The CDR3 has 14 amino acids. Germline V gene sequence: CDR1 SGHTA, CDR2 FQGTGA. CDR3 residues: CASSLTGWGETQYF. CDR3 DNA sequence: TGTGCCAGCAGCTTAACAGGGTGGGGAGAGACCCAGTACTTC. Together with reference TRBV7-3 and TRBJ2-5, the CDR3 gives the full variable domain: GAGVSQTPSNKVTEKGKYVELRCDPISGHTALYWYRQSLGQGPEFLIYFQGTGAADDSGLPNDRFFAVRPEGSVSTLKIQRTERGDSAVYLCASSLTGWGETQYFGPGTRLLVL.

The chain has TRBV3-1 and TRBJ2-1; D is unclear. The germline V gene encodes CDR1 LGHDT and CDR2 YNNKEL (reference sequence). V was clipped by 5 bases and J by 5 bases, with 7 bases between them. The CDR3 is 12 amino acids. The CDR3: CASSARNNEQFF. CDR3 bases: TGTGCCAGCAGCGCCCGAAACAATGAGCAGTTCTTC.

The chain is built from TRBV9 and TRBJ2-1; TRBD2 aligns across 13 bases. Per germline, CDR1 SGDLS and CDR2 YYNGEE. This CDR3 has 15 amino acids. Trimming cost V 3 bases and J 15 bases; bases outside gene matches: 12. CDR3 in amino acids: CASSAGTSGEAGTFF. The CDR3 DNA sequence: TGTGCCAGCAGCGCAGGGACTAGCGGGGAGGCTGGTACGTTCTTC.

In this sample, this clonotype turned up once. The chain links TRBV5-1 to TRBJ1-6; weak D call: TRBD1 (6 bases). V was shortened by 0 bases and J by 8 bases, with 9 bases between the two germline ends. Germline V gene data show CDR1 as SGHRS and CDR2 as YFSETQ. The CDR3 covers 14 residues. The CDR3 loop reads CASSLDRADSPLHF. Written as DNA, the CDR3 is TGCGCCAGCAGCTTGGACAGGGCCGATTCACCCCTCCACTTT.

The chain couples TRBV6-6 to TRBJ2-5; 9 nucleotides line up with TRBD2. V trimming: 6 bases; J trimming: 5 bases; junction bases outside the gene matches: 13. Germline V gives CDR1 MNHNY, CDR2 SVGAGI (reference sequence). The CDR3 sequence is 16 residues long. For the CDR3, the DNA is TGTGCCAGCAGCCGCGCGGGGGGGCGAGTTGGGGAGACCCAGTACTTC. As protein: CASSRAGGRVGETQYF.

V usage is TRBV2 and J usage is TRBJ2-7; 9 nucleotides agree with TRBD1. Germline CDR1 is SNHLY and CDR2 is FYNNEI. V lost 8 bases to trimming and J lost 3 bases; unmatched junction nucleotides: 8. This CDR3 has 14 residues. CDR3 in DNA: TGTGCCAGCGAAGCCGGACAGGGGAACTACGAGCAGTACTTC. The encoded protein is CASEAGQGNYEQYF.

V gene TRBV5-4 combines with J gene TRBJ2-1, with D perhaps matching TRBD1 or TRBD2 (5 bases each). CDR3 length: 15 amino acids. Germline-derived CDR1 and CDR2 are SGHNT and YYREEE (reference sequence). Trimming pared 4 bases from V and 6 bases from J, leaving 17 bases between. The CDR3 bases are TGTGCCAGCAGCCCCGCCGAGGGGCCCCGCAATGAGCAGTTCTTC. The encoded protein is CASSPAEGPRNEQFF. The variable domain in full, with the rest retrieved from reference TRBV5-4 and TRBJ2-1, is ETGVTQSPTHLIKTRGQQVTLRCSSQSGHNTVSWYQQALGQGPQFIFQYYREEENGRGNFPPRFSGLQFPNYSSELNVNALELDDSALYLCASSPAEGPRNEQFFGPGTRLTVL.

The chain recombines TRBV5-1 with TRBJ1-5; no clear D gene. CDR3 length equals 15 residues. Germline-derived CDR1 and CDR2 are SGHRS and YFSETQ. V dropped 5 bases and J dropped 4 bases, with 16 bases sitting between them. The CDR3 protein is CASRRSTMPNQPQHF. CDR3 in DNA: TGCGCCAGCAGGAGATCGACTATGCCTAATCAGCCCCAGCATTTT.

The V gene is TRBV27, the J gene TRBJ2-7; TRBD1 might be the D (5 bases). CDR1 is MNHEY and CDR2 is SMNVEV in the germline V gene (reference sequence). V was clipped by 6 bases and J by 3 bases, with 15 bases between them. This CDR3 is 14 amino acids long. CDR3 loop: CASSQLGAFYEQYF. CDR3 nucleotides: TGTGCCAGCAGCCAATTAGGGGCATTCTACGAGCAGTACTTC.

V and J are TRBV20-1 and TRBJ2-7, with TRBD2 as a possible D gene (6 bases). CDR1 and CDR2 (germline): DFQATT, SNEGSKA (reference sequence). CDR3 length: 13 amino acids. The germline V and J ends were trimmed by 2 bases and 7 bases, with 15 bases remaining between them. The CDR3 DNA follows: TGCAGTGCTAGACGTGGGAGGACCGAGGAGCAGTACTTC. Its translation is CSARRGRTEEQYF.

This sequence joins TRBV29-1 and TRBJ2-1; the D is unclear. CDR1 and CDR2 (germline): SQVTM, ANQGSEA. This CDR3 is 11 amino acids long. The ends were cut back, 6 bases at V and 4 bases at J, with 7 bases in the middle. The CDR3 protein is CSVRFYNEQFF. The CDR3 coding sequence is TGCAGCGTCCGCTTTTACAATGAGCAGTTCTTC.

The chain employs TRBV12-3 or TRBV12-4 and TRBJ2-7; a possible D gene is TRBD2 (5 bases). The CDR3 loop spans 14 amino acids. The V end was cut by 3 bases, the J end by 0 bases, with 9 bases between. The CDR3 nucleotides read TGTGCCAGCAGTTTGAAGACTACCTCCTACGAGCAGTACTTC. Its translation is CASSLKTTSYEQYF.

The chain employs TRBV5-4 and TRBJ2-2; D gene unclear. This CDR3 has 17 amino acids. Germline V gene sequence: CDR1 SGHNT, CDR2 YYREEE (reference sequence). V was clipped by 0 bases and J by 2 bases, with 14 bases between them. CDR3: CASSLALLKGNTGELFF. CDR3 bases: TGTGCCAGCAGCTTGGCTTTATTAAAAGGAAACACCGGGGAGCTGTTTTTT.

The CDR3 DNA is TGCAGCGCCCTATGGGGGACTGGAAACACCATATATTTT. This gives the protein CSALWGTGNTIYF. V usage is TRBV29-1 and J usage is TRBJ1-3, with D perhaps matching TRBD1 (5 bases). From germline, CDR1 is SQVTM and CDR2 ANQGSEA. This CDR3 spans 13 amino acids. The V and J ends lost 7 bases and 2 bases respectively, with 12 bases between them.

The chain links TRBV24-1 to TRBJ2-1; D is ambiguous. Germline CDR1 and CDR2: KGHDR and SFDVKD. V lost 3 bases and J lost 6, with 5 bases in between. The CDR3 length is 12 residues. CDR3 in DNA: TGTGCCACCAGTGATCTTTCCAATGAGCAGTTCTTC. The encoded protein is CATSDLSNEQFF.

This chain uses TRBV29-1 with TRBJ2-5, with D perhaps given as TRBD1 or TRBD2 (5 bases each). The germline V gene encodes CDR1 SQVTM and CDR2 ANQGSEA. This CDR3 contains 13 residues. Trimming removed 6 bases from V and 2 bases from J, with 13 bases in between. CDR3 in DNA: TGCAGCGTACGGGGCCTAGGGCAAGAGACCCAGTACTTC. It is translated as CSVRGLGQETQYF.

This clonotype was seen only a few times. V gene TRBV6-2 or TRBV6-3 combines with J gene TRBJ1-5; possible D gene TRBD1, 6 bases. Germline assignment: CDR1 MNHEY and CDR2 SVGEGT. The ends were cut back, 4 bases at V and 4 bases at J, with 8 bases in the middle. This CDR3 spans 13 amino acids. The CDR3 DNA reads TGTGCCAGCAGTTGGACAGTTAATCAGCCCCAGCATTTT. This gives the protein CASSWTVNQPQHF.

The chain carries TRBV23-1 and TRBJ1-2; weak D call: TRBD1 (6 bases). TRBV23-1 is an ORF; its function is uncertain. The CDR3 loop spans 12 amino acids. Trimming removed 3 bases from V and 8 bases from J, with 10 bases in between. For the CDR3, the DNA is TGCGCCAGCAGTCATCGGACAGACGGCTACACCTTC. Its protein product is CASSHRTDGYTF.

The chain uses TRBV3-1 and TRBJ1-1; no firm D call. This CDR3 comprises 14 residues. Germline V gene sequence: CDR1 LGHDT, CDR2 YNNKEL (reference sequence). Trimming pared 0 bases from V and 5 bases from J, leaving 10 bases between. The CDR3 spells CASSQDWVGTEAFF. In DNA, the CDR3 is TGTGCCAGCAGCCAAGATTGGGTGGGGACTGAAGCTTTCTTT.

The gene calls are TRBV27 and TRBJ2-7, with D possibly matching TRBD2 (6 bases). Germline V CDR1 and CDR2: MNHEY, SMNVEV (reference sequence). The V and J ends lost 2 bases and 6 bases respectively, with 17 bases between them. The CDR3 consists of 15 residues. This chain's CDR3 is CASSLRGRTPLEQYF. DNA of the CDR3: TGTGCCAGCAGTTTACGAGGGAGGACCCCCCTCGAGCAGTACTTC.